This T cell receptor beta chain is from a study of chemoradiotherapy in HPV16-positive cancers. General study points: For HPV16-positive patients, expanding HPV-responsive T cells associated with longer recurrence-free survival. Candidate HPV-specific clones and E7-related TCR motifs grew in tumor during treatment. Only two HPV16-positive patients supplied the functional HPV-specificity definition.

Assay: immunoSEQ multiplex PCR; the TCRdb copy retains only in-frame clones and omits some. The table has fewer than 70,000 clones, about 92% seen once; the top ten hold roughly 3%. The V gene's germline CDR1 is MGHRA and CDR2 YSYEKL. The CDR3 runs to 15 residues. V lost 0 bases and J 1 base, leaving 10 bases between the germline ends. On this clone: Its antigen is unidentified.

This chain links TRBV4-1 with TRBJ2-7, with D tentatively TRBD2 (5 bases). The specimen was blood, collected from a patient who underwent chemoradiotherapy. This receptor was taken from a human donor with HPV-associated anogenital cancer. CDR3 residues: CASSQDSRASYEQYF. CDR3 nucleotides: TGCGCCAGCAGCCAAGATTCGAGGGCTTCCTACGAGCAGTACTTC.